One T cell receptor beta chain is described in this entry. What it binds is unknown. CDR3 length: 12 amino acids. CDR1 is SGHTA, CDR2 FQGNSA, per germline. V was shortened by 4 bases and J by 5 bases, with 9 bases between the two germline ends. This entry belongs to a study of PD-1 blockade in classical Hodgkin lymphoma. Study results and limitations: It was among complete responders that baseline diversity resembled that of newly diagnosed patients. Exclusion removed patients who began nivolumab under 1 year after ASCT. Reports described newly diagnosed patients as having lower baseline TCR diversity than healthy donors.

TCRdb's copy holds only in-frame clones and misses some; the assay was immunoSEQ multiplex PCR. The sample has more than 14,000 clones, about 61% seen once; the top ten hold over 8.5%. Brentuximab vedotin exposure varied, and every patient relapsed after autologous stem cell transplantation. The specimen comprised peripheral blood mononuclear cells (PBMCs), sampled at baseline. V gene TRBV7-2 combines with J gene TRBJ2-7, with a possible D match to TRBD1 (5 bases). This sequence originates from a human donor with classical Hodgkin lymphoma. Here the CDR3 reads CASSSQGNEQYF. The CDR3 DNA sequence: TGTGCCAGCAGCTCCCAGGGTAACGAGCAGTACTTC.